The 25 T cell receptor beta chains below come from one sample, sequenced in a study of cytomegalovirus exposure and HLA in healthy donors. The study ran its PCR with 60 Vbeta and 13 Jbeta primers. Only in-frame clones appear in the TCRdb table, and some are missing; sequencing was by immunoSEQ multiplex PCR. The sample carries under 200,000 clones, around 80% recorded once. The sequenced sample consisted of PBMCs. These receptors were obtained from a man younger than 35 in good health and CMV-seronegative.

CDR3 nucleotides: TGTGCCAGCAGTTCTGACAGGAGGAACACTGAAGCTTTCTTT. Protein: CASSSDRRNTEAFF. The chain recombines TRBV5-4 with TRBJ1-1, with a possible D match to TRBD1 (6 bases). The ends were cut back, 5 bases at V and 1 base at J, with 12 bases in the middle. From germline, CDR1 is SGHNT and CDR2 YYREEE (reference sequence). The CDR3 is 14 amino acids.

The V call is TRBV6-5, the J call TRBJ2-2, with TRBD1 matching over 7 bases. CDR1 and CDR2 from the germline V gene are MNHEY and SVGAGI. V shed 5 bases, J shed 5 bases, and the junction held 5 bases outside the gene matches. The CDR3 is made up of 14 amino acids. The CDR3 nucleotides read TGTGCCAGCAGTATAGGGACAGCGACCGGGGAGCTGTTTTTT. It yields the protein CASSIGTATGELFF.

With regard to this clone: A read error may account for a junction end that differs from germline. This chain joins TRBV7-9 and TRBJ2-3, with a possible D match to TRBD2 (5 bases). Per the germline V gene, CDR1 is SEHNR and CDR2 is FQNEAQ (reference sequence). The CDR3 is 16 amino acids. The CDR3 coding sequence is TGTTCCAGCAGCTTATCTGTTAGCGAGCTCACAGATACGCAGTATTTT. Protein: CSSSLSVSELTDTQYF. The full variable domain, in which reference TRBV7-9 and TRBJ2-3 provide the parts outside the CDR3, is DTGVSQNPRHKITKRGQNVTFRCDPISEHNRLYWYRQTLGQGPEFLTYFQNEAQLEKSRLLSDRFSAERPKGSFSTLEIQRTEQGDSAMYLCSSSLSVSELTDTQYFGPGTRLTVL.

The chain recombines TRBV7-2 with TRBJ2-7, with no clear D. Germline CDR1 reads SGHTA; CDR2 reads FQGNSA. The CDR3 contains 14 residues. V dropped 4 bases and J dropped 1 base, with 11 bases sitting between them. Here the CDR3 DNA reads TGTGCCAGCAGCTCCACAGCCCCATCCTACGAGCAGTACTTC. As protein: CASSSTAPSYEQYF.

The chain employs TRBV27 and TRBJ2-2; TRBD2 might be the D (5 bases). Between the trimmed V and J ends, which lost 3 bases and 0 bases, there was a span of 8 bases. This CDR3 has 15 residues. Germline V gives CDR1 MNHEY, CDR2 SMNVEV (reference sequence). The CDR3 DNA reads TGTGCCAGCAGTTTTATCGGGACGAACACCGGGGAGCTGTTTTTT. Its protein product is CASSFIGTNTGELFF.

This sequence joins TRBV5-1 and TRBJ1-4; weak D call: TRBD1 (5 bases). Trimming removed 4 bases at V and 0 bases at J, with 10 bases between. The CDR3 sequence is 15 residues long. CDR1 is SGHRS, CDR2 YFSETQ, per germline. DNA for the CDR3: TGCGCCAGCAGCGCCGGGGGTGCAACTAATGAAAAACTGTTTTTT. It specifies CASSAGGATNEKLFF.

The V call is TRBV28, the J call TRBJ1-5, with 10 positions matching TRBD1. This CDR3 is built from 15 residues. Germline V gives CDR1 MDHEN, CDR2 SYDVKM. V was pared by 7 bases and J by 4 bases, with 7 bases of the junction left unmatched. CDR3 coding DNA: TGTGCCAGCACCTGGGGGACAGGGGTTAATCAGCCCCAGCATTTT. This gives the protein CASTWGTGVNQPQHF.

The chain links TRBV6-5 to TRBJ2-7, with D perhaps TRBD1 (5 bases). CDR3 length: 14 amino acids. Germline lookup yields CDR1 MNHEY and CDR2 SVGAGI. The V gene lost 2 bases and the J gene lost 1 base, with 9 bases spanning the gap. CDR3 nucleotide sequence: TGTGCCAGCAGTTACAGGACAACTTCCTACGAGCAGTACTTC. This gives the protein CASSYRTTSYEQYF.

The chain uses TRBV6-1 and TRBJ2-3; D may be TRBD2 (6 bases). The germline gives CDR1 MNHNS, CDR2 SASEGT. V was trimmed by 10 bases and J by 2 bases, leaving 13 bases between them. CDR3 length: 13 residues. The CDR3 reads CATWDFSTDTQYF. As DNA, the CDR3 is TGTGCCACCTGGGACTTTTCCACAGATACGCAGTATTTT.

This clone was picked up one time. This sequence joins TRBV5-1 and TRBJ1-4; 8 nucleotides agree with TRBD1. Germline CDR1 reads SGHRS; CDR2 reads YFSETQ. V gave up 1 base and J gave up 8 bases; unmatched junction bases: 10. The CDR3 has 16 residues. CDR3 sequence: CASSLISGTGGEKLFF. The CDR3 region has the DNA TGCGCCAGCAGCTTGATCTCCGGGACAGGAGGAGAAAAACTGTTTTTT. The full variable domain, completed using reference TRBV5-1 and TRBJ1-4, is KAGVTQTPRYLIKTRGQQVTLSCSPISGHRSVSWYQQTPGQGLQFLFEYFSETQRNKGNFPGRFSGRQFSNSRSEMNVSTLELGDSALYLCASSLISGTGGEKLFFGSGTQLSVL.

This chain connects TRBV12-5 to TRBJ2-7; tentatively, D is TRBD1 (5 bases). There are 12 residues in the CDR3. Germline V gene sequence: CDR1 LGHNT, CDR2 FRNRAP. The CDR3 region is CASTDELREQYF. The DNA for the CDR3 is TGTGCATCGACAGACGAATTACGAGAGCAGTACTTC.

V gene TRBV19 combines with J gene TRBJ1-2; no definite D call. This CDR3 spans 13 amino acids. V dropped 6 bases and J dropped 0 bases, with 8 bases sitting between them. CDR1 is LNHDA and CDR2 is SQIVND in the germline V gene (reference sequence). The CDR3 region is CASRYGPNYGYTF. The CDR3 DNA follows: TGTGCCAGTAGGTATGGCCCTAACTATGGCTACACCTTC.

V usage is TRBV4-1 and J usage is TRBJ2-7, with 8 positions matching TRBD1. The CDR3 is made up of 16 amino acids. CDR1 is MGHRA and CDR2 is YSYEKL in the germline V gene. The junction had 5 bases not matched to a gene; V was cut back by 0 bases and J by 1 base. CDR3 amino acids: CASSQEGQALSYEQYF. CDR3 nucleotides: TGCGCCAGCAGCCAAGAGGGACAGGCCCTGTCCTACGAGCAGTACTTC.

The rearrangement uses TRBV27 and TRBJ1-2; D is possibly TRBD1 (6 bases). Trimming removed 8 bases at V and 4 bases at J, with 11 bases between. The CDR3 is 12 residues long. Germline-derived CDR1 and CDR2 are MNHEY and SMNVEV (reference sequence). The CDR3 here is CASGQTSYGYTF. The CDR3, as DNA: TGTGCCAGCGGACAGACTTCCTATGGCTACACCTTC.

V and J are TRBV5-5 and TRBJ1-2; tentatively, D is TRBD1 (6 bases). The CDR3 has 15 residues. Between the trimmed V and J ends, which lost 3 bases and 3 bases, there was a span of 15 bases. CDR1 and CDR2 (germline): SGHKS, YYEKEE (reference sequence). For the CDR3, the DNA is TGTGCCAGCAGCTCAATCAGGGGTGAGGACTATGGCTACACCTTC. Residues: CASSSIRGEDYGYTF. Supplemented by reference TRBV5-5 and TRBJ1-2, the full variable domain reads DAGVTQSPTHLIKTRGQQVTLRCSPISGHKSVSWYQQVLGQGPQFIFQYYEKEERGRGNFPDRFSARQFPNYSSELNVNALLLGDSALYLCASSSIRGEDYGYTFGSGTRLTVV.

This chain uses TRBV10-3 with TRBJ2-3, with D possibly TRBD1 on 6 matching bases. Germline loops: CDR1 ENHRY, CDR2 SYGVKD. V lost 0 bases to trimming and J lost 2 bases, with 15 bases between them. The CDR3 is 17 residues long. This CDR3 is CAISESISRGNTDTQYF. In nucleotides, the CDR3 is TGTGCCATCAGTGAGTCAATCTCCAGGGGAAACACAGATACGCAGTATTTT.

The chain uses TRBV27 and TRBJ2-5, with D perhaps matching TRBD2 (6 bases). The V end lost 3 bases, the J end lost 5 bases, and 16 bases lay between the germline ends. The germline gives CDR1 MNHEY, CDR2 SMNVEV (reference sequence). The CDR3 has 15 amino acids. This CDR3 is CASSFAGLPGETQYF. In DNA form, the CDR3 reads TGTGCCAGCAGTTTCGCGGGGCTCCCAGGGGAGACCCAGTACTTC.

V is TRBV7-9 and J is TRBJ1-5; D is undetermined. This CDR3 is built from 17 residues. Trimming stripped 1 base from V and 4 bases from J, with 17 bases between. Per germline, CDR1 SEHNR and CDR2 FQNEAQ (reference sequence). CDR3 protein: CASSLGRANFQNQPQHF. CDR3 nucleotides: TGTGCCAGCAGCTTAGGGAGGGCCAACTTCCAAAATCAGCCCCAGCATTTT.

On this clone itself: Other DNA sequences in the sample encode the same CDR3. The chain combines TRBV5-1 with TRBJ2-7; 12 bases agree with TRBD2. The CDR3 is made up of 16 amino acids. Germline CDR1 and CDR2: SGHRS and YFSETQ. J lost 2 bases, V lost 0 bases, and 3 bases had no gene match. CDR3 nucleotide sequence: TGCGCCAGCAGCTTGGGGGGACTAGCGGGCGCCTACGAGCAGTACTTC. As protein: CASSLGGLAGAYEQYF.

The J gene is TRBJ1-5, the V gene TRBV19; D perhaps matches TRBD1 (5 bases). The CDR3 loop spans 14 amino acids. The germline V and J ends were trimmed by 9 bases and 0 bases, with 12 bases remaining between them. CDR1 is LNHDA, CDR2 SQIVND, per germline (reference sequence). CDR3 amino acids: CASSGGDSNQPQHF. As DNA, the CDR3 is TGTGCCAGCAGTGGGGGGGATAGCAATCAGCCCCAGCATTTT.

A word on this clone: Its ends do not fully match the called genes, so a read error is possible. J is TRBJ1-1 and V is TRBV6-5, with TRBD1 identical over 7 bases. Germline CDR1 MNHEY, CDR2 SVGAGI. This CDR3 has 13 amino acids. The chain's CDR3 is CASSHSATGEAFF. DNA for the CDR3: TGTGCCAGCAGTCACTCAGCGACAGGGGAAGCTTTCTTT.

The rearrangement joins TRBV28 to TRBJ2-3, with D perhaps TRBD2 (5 bases). Trimming cost V 6 bases and J 6 bases, with 22 bases left between them. The CDR3 is made up of 16 amino acids. The germline CDR1 and CDR2 sequences are MDHEN and SYDVKM. The CDR3 DNA follows: TGTGCCAGCAGCTCCTCGGCTAGTGGGAGCCCTGATACGCAGTATTTT. Amino acid sequence: CASSSSASGSPDTQYF.

The chain uses TRBV15 and TRBJ2-5; 7 bases match TRBD2. The J segment lost 4 bases and the V segment lost 2 bases, leaving 10 bases of the junction unmatched. CDR3 length: 16 amino acids. The germline CDR1 and CDR2 sequences are LNHNV and YYDKDF (reference sequence). CDR3 DNA sequence: TGTGCCACCAGCAGATCTAGGGAGGGTGGATCAGAGACCCAGTACTTC. Residues: CATSRSREGGSETQYF.

The chain carries TRBV5-4 and TRBJ2-7, with 8 bases matching TRBD2. The CDR3 consists of 15 residues. The V gene end was trimmed by 0 bases and the J gene end by 5 bases; junction bases not matched to a gene: 7. CDR1 and CDR2 from the germline V gene are SGHNT and YYREEE (reference sequence). CDR3 sequence: CASSLEPLAGHEQYF. The CDR3 bases are TGTGCCAGCAGCTTGGAGCCCCTAGCGGGCCACGAGCAGTACTTC. The full variable domain, rest sourced from reference TRBV5-4 and TRBJ2-7, is ETGVTQSPTHLIKTRGQQVTLRCSSQSGHNTVSWYQQALGQGPQFIFQYYREEENGRGNFPPRFSGLQFPNYSSELNVNALELDDSALYLCASSLEPLAGHEQYFGPGTRLTVT.

This clone turned up a few times. The V call is TRBV7-8, the J call TRBJ2-3; 14 nucleotides agree with TRBD2. V shed 7 bases and J 3 bases; nucleotides not matched to a gene: 15. CDR1 and CDR2 (germline): SGHVS, FQNEAQ. The CDR3 spans 19 residues. CDR3 DNA sequence: TGTGCCAGCACCCCGGGGATCGGACTAGCGGGAGGAAGGACAGATACGCAGTATTTT. Protein product: CASTPGIGLAGGRTDTQYF.